The sequence of this T cell receptor beta chain was determined in a study of blood T cell repertoires in COVID-19. Study details: The study drew acute and convalescent COVID-19 samples from the United States, Italy and Spain. The analysed material was cDNA or gDNA that came from T cells, B-cell-depleted T cells, or PBMCs.

In the authors' workflow: Reference gene primer amplification in the assay estimated nucleated cell counts. TCRdb keeps only in-frame clones here, not all; method: immunoSEQ multiplex PCR. From that table come the V and J calls and clone size; the DNA was used to work out D and trimming. The sample records 70,000 or so clones, 60% to 85% being singletons. J lost 4 bases, V lost 4 bases, and 6 bases had no gene match. From germline, CDR1 is MGHDK and CDR2 SYGVNS. This CDR3 spans 14 amino acids. This sequence joins TRBV25-1 and TRBJ2-7, with 8 nucleotides matching TRBD1. The source of this sequence is a man in his 60s with acute or convalescent COVID-19. The specimen sequenced was peripheral blood. The CDR3 region is CASSADRGGYEQYF. The CDR3 DNA follows: TGTGCCAGCAGTGCCGACAGGGGCGGGTACGAGCAGTACTTC.